The clone carrying this T cell receptor (beta chain) was seen a single time. Libraries were prepared by immunoSEQ multiplex PCR; TCRdb keeps only in-frame clonotypes and omits some of them. The table records around 100,000 clones, around four fifths of them present only once. J was trimmed by 4 bases and V by 5 bases; bases with no gene match: 9. This CDR3 is built from 16 residues. Per the germline V gene, CDR1 is SGHTA and CDR2 is FQGTGA. This specimen comes from a study of blood T cell repertoires in COVID-19. The TCR sequence derives from a woman in her sixties or seventies with acute or convalescent COVID-19. The chain is built from TRBV7-3 and TRBJ2-2; the match to TRBD1 covers 8 bases. Source material: peripheral blood. This CDR3 reads CASSPGQGGGTGELFF. CDR3 sequence (DNA): TGTGCCAGCAGCCCCGGACAGGGTGGTGGCACCGGGGAGCTGTTTTTT.